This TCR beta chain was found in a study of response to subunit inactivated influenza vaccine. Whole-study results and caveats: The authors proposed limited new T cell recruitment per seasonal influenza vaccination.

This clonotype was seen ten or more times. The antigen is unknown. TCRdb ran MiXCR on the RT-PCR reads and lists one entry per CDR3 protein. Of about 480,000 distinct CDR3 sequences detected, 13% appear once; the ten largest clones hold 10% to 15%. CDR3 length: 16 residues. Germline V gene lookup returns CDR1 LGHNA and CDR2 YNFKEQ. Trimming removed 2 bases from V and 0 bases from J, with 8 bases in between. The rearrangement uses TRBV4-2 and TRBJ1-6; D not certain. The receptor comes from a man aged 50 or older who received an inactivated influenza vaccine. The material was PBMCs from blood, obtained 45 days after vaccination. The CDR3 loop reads CASSQRTSSYNSPLHF. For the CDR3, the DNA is TGTGCCAGCAGCCAAAGGACGAGCTCCTATAATTCACCCCTCCACTTT.